The clone carrying this TCR beta chain was seen more than once but under ten times. No antigen is known for it. The CDR3 has 16 amino acids. The germline CDR1 and CDR2 sequences are SNHLY and FYNNEI. The J segment lost 5 bases and the V segment lost 1 base, leaving 5 bases of the junction unmatched. This entry is derived from a study of T-cell memory formation after mild COVID-19. On the study more broadly: Across donors, TCR clusters were largely donor specific. Regarding the study as a whole: The main location of contracting CD4+ clones was CM and EM, and that of contracting CD8+ clones was EMRA. Detection of some responders pre-infection suggested pre-existing cross-reactive memory T cells participated.

TCRalpha and TCRbeta libraries used 5'RACE with constant-segment primers and UMIs. In TCRdb, the 5' RACE reads were re-called with MiXCR into one record per CDR3 protein. The repertoire holds 500,000 to 600,000 distinct CDR3 sequences, about 20% seen once, with 12% in the top ten. V is TRBV2 and J is TRBJ2-1, with 10 bases fitting TRBD2. The sequencing sample was made of PBMCs or a T cell subset sorted from them (not recorded which). This sequence originates from an adult woman who had mild COVID-19 (a few samples of this study predate the infection). Cell type and time point are not known. In nucleotides, the CDR3 is TGTGCCAGCAGTGAAGTAGGGAGCGGGGGGGACAATGAGCAGTTCTTC. Translation gives CASSEVGSGGDNEQFF. Filled out from reference TRBV2 and TRBJ2-1, the complete variable domain reads EPEVTQTPSHQVTQMGQEVILRCVPISNHLYFYWYRQILGQKVEFLVSFYNNEISEKSEIFDDQFSVERPDGSNFTLKIRSTKLEDSAMYFCASSEVGSGGDNEQFFGPGTRLTVL.